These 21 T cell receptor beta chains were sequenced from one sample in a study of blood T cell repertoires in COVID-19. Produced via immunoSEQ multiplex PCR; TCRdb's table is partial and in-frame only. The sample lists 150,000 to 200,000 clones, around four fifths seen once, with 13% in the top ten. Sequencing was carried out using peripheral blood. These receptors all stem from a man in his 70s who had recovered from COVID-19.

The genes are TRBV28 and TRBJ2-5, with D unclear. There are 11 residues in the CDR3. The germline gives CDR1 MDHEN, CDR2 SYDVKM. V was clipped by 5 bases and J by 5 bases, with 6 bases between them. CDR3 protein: CASSSWETQYF. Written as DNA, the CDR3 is TGTGCCAGCAGTAGCTGGGAGACCCAGTACTTC.

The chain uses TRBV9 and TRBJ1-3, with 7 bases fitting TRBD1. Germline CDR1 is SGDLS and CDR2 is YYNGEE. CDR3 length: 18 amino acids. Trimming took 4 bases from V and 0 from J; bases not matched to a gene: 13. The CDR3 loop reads CASSLGTAHSFSGNTIYF. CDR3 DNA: TGTGCCAGCAGCCTCGGGACAGCGCACTCGTTCTCTGGAAACACCATATATTTT.

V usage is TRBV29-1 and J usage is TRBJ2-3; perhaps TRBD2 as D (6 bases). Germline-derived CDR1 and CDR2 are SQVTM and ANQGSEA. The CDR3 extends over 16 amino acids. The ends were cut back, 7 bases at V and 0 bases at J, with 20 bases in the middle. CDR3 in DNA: TGCAGCGCTGGGACTCTCGGGATTGCTAGCACAGATACGCAGTATTTT. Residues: CSAGTLGIASTDTQYF.

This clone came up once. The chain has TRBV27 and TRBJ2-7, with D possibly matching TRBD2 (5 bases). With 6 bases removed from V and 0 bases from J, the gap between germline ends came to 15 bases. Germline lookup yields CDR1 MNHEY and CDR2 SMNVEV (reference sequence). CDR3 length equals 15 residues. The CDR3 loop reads CASRRTSTLSYEQYF. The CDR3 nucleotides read TGTGCCAGCAGGAGGACTTCTACCCTCTCCTACGAGCAGTACTTC.

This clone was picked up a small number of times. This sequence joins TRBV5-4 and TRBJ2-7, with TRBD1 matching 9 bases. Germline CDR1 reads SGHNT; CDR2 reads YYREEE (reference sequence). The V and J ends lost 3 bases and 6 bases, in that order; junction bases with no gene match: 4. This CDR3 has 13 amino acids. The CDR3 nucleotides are TGTGCCAGCAGCTCGGGACAGGGAACCGAGCAGTACTTC. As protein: CASSSGQGTEQYF.

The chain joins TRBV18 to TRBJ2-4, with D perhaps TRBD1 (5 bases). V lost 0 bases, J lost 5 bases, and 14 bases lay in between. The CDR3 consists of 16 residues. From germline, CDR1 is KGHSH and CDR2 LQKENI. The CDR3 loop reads CASSPPLGQGQNIQYF. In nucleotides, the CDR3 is TGTGCCAGCTCACCACCGTTAGGGCAGGGTCAAAACATTCAGTACTTC.

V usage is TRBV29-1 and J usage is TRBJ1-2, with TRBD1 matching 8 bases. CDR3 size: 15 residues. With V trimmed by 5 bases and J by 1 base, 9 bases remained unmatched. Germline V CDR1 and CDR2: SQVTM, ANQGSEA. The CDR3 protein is CSVLDRGSRNYGYTF. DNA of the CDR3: TGCAGCGTTCTCGACAGGGGCTCTCGTAACTATGGCTACACCTTC.

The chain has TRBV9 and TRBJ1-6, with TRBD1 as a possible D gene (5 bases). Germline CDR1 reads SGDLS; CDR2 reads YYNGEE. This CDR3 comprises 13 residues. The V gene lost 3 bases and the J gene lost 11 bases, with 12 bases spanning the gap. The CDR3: CASSAGVDTPLHF. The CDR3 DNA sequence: TGTGCCAGCAGCGCGGGGGTTGATACACCCCTCCACTTT.

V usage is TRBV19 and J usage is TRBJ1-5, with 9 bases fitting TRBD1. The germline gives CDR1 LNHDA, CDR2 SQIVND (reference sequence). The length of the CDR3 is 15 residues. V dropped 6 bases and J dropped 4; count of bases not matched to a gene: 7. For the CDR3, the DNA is TGTGCCAGTAGAGCCGGGACAGGGCCGAATCAGCCCCAGCATTTT. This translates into CASRAGTGPNQPQHF.

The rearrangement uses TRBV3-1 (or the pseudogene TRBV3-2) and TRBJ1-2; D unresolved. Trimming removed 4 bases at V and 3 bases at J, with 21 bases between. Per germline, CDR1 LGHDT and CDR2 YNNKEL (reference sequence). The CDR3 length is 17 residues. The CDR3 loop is CASSPTRSGVLDYGYTF. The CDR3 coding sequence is TGTGCCAGCAGCCCAACCCGATCCGGGGTTCTAGACTATGGCTACACCTTC.

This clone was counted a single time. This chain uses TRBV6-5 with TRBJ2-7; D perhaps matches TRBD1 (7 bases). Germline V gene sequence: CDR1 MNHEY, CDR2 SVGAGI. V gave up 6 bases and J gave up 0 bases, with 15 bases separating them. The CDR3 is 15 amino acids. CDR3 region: CASRNPGGHSYEQYF. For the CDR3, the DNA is TGTGCCAGCAGGAACCCAGGGGGGCACTCCTACGAGCAGTACTTC.

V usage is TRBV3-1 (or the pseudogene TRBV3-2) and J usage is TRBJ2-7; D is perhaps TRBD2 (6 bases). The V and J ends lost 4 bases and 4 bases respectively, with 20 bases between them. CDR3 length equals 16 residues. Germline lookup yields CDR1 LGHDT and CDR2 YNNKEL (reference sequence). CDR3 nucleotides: TGTGCCAGCAGCCCCCCCGAGGGCCTCGGAGGGTACGAGCAGTACTTC. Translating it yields CASSPPEGLGGYEQYF.

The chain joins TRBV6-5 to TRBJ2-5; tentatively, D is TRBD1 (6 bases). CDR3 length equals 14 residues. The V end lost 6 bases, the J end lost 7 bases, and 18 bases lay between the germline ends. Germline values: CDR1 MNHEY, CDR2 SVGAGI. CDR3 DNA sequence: TGTGCCAGCAGCATCGGGACACCCCAGGGGACCCAGTACTTC. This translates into CASSIGTPQGTQYF.

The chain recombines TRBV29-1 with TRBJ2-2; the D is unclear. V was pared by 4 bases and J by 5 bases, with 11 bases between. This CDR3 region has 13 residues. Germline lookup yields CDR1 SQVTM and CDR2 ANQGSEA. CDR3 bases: TGCAGCGTTGCGGAACAGCAGACCGGGGAGCTGTTTTTT. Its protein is CSVAEQQTGELFF.

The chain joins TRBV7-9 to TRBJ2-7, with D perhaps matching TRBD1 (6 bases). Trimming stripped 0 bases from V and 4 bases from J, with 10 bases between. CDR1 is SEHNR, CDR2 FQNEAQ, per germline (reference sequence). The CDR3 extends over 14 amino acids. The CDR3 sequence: CASSLAGRGYEQYF. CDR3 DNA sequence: TGTGCCAGCAGCTTAGCGGGCAGGGGATACGAGCAGTACTTC.

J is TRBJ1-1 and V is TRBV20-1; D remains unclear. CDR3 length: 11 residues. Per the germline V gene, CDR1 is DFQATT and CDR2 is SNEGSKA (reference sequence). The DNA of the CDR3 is TGCAGCCTCTCAGAGAACACTGAAGCTTTCTTT. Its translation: CSLSENTEAFF.

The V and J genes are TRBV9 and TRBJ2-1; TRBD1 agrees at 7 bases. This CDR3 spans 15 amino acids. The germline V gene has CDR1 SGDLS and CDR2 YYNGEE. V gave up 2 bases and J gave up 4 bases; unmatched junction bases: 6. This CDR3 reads CASSVSGTAYNEQFF. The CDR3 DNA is TGTGCCAGCAGCGTGTCTGGGACAGCTTACAATGAGCAGTTCTTC. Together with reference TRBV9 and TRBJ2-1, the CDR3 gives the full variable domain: DSGVTQTPKHLITATGQRVTLRCSPRSGDLSVYWYQQSLDQGLQFLIQYYNGEERAKGNILERFSAQQFPDLHSELNLSSLELGDSALYFCASSVSGTAYNEQFFGPGTRLTVL.

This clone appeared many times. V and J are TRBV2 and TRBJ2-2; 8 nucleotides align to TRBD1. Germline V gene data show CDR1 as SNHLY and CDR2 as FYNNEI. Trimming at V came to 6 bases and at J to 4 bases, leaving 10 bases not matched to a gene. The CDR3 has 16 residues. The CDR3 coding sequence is TGTGCCAGCAGGGCTGACAGGGGTGGGAGCACCGGGGAGCTGTTTTTT. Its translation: CASRADRGGSTGELFF.

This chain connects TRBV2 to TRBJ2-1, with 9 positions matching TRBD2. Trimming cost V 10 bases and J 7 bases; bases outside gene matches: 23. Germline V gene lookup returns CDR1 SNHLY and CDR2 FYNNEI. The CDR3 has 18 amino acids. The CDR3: CATQSTLSGRVGWNEQFF. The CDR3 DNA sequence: TGTGCCACTCAATCGACACTTAGCGGGAGAGTTGGTTGGAATGAGCAGTTCTTC.

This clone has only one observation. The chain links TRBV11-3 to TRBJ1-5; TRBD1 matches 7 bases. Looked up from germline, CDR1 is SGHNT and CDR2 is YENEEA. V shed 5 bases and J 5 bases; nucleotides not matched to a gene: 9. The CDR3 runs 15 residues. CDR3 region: CASSTPDRLDQPQHF. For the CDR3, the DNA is TGTGCCAGCAGCACCCCGGACAGGTTAGATCAGCCCCAGCATTTT.

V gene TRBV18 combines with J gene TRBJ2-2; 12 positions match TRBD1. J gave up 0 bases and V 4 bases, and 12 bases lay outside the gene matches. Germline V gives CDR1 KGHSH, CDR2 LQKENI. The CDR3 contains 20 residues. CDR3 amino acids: CASSLLSGTGGRSNTGELFF. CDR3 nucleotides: TGTGCCAGCTCACTTCTATCCGGGACAGGGGGCAGGTCGAACACCGGGGAGCTGTTTTTT.